A selection of T cell receptor beta chains follows, all from one sample in a study of blood T cell repertoires in COVID-19. Data came from immunoSEQ multiplex PCR; TCRdb stores just in-frame clones and leaves some out. The sample lists 64,000 or so clones, approximately 86% occurring once. The sequenced sample consisted of peripheral blood. These receptors were collected from a man aged 40-55 years with acute or convalescent COVID-19. Both conserved end residues are part of each CDR3. Each record gives: clone size, V gene, J gene, D gene, CDR3 protein, CDR3 DNA. The D gene is left open where the match is weak. Where a row states a size, it is once, few, many or the class of an expanded clone; other rows omit it.

size: NA; V: TRBV5-4; J: TRBJ1-1; D: NA; CDR3: CASSFLKMQGTEAFF; DNA: TGTGCCAGCAGCTTCCTGAAGATGCAGGGTACTGAAGCTTTCTTT
size: NA; V: TRBV6-5; J: TRBJ2-6; D: NA; CDR3: CASSYGQVAGANVLTF; DNA: TGTGCCAGCAGTTATGGTCAGGTAGCGGGGGCCAACGTCCTGACTTTC
size: NA; V: TRBV27; J: TRBJ2-7; D: TRBD1; CDR3: CASSLGQDSSEQYF; DNA: TGTGCCAGCAGCCTGGGACAGGATTCGTCCGAGCAGTACTTC
size: NA; V: TRBV21-1; J: TRBJ2-7; D: NA; CDR3: CAKRGRTSGIISNYEQYF; DNA: TGTGCCAAAAGGGGTCGGACTAGCGGTATCATCTCTAACTACGAGCAGTACTTC
size: once; V: TRBV24-1; J: TRBJ2-1; D: NA; CDR3: CATSSSSAGFYNEQFF; DNA: TGTGCCACCAGCTCTTCCTCGGCGGGGTTCTACAATGAGCAGTTCTTC
size: once; V: TRBV9; J: TRBJ1-2; D: NA; CDR3: CASSVVGGNYGYTF; DNA: TGTGCCAGCAGCGTAGTCGGGGGAAACTATGGCTACACCTTC
size: NA; V: TRBV11-1; J: TRBJ2-7; D: TRBD1; CDR3: CASSWDRDVSYEQYF; DNA: TGTGCCAGCAGTTGGGACAGGGACGTTTCCTACGAGCAGTACTTC
size: NA; V: TRBV9; J: TRBJ2-7; D: NA; CDR3: CASSVGGTAGEQYF; DNA: TGTGCCAGCAGCGTAGGGGGGACAGCGGGCGAGCAGTACTTC
size: NA; V: TRBV5-1; J: TRBJ2-5; D: TRBD2; CDR3: CASSFGTSGAQETQYF; DNA: TGCGCCAGCAGCTTCGGCACTAGCGGGGCGCAAGAGACCCAGTACTTC
size: NA; V: TRBV12-3/TRBV12-4; J: TRBJ2-3; D: TRBD2; CDR3: CASSSSGENTQYF; DNA: TGTGCCAGCAGTTCTAGCGGGGAAAATACGCAGTATTTT
size: NA; V: TRBV6-1; J: TRBJ2-5; D: NA; CDR3: CASSEIQGGGETQYF; DNA: TGTGCCAGCAGTGAAATCCAGGGAGGAGGGGAGACCCAGTACTTC
size: few; V: TRBV30; J: TRBJ2-1; D: TRBD2; CDR3: CAWSVTSGGYNEQFF; DNA: TGTGCCTGGAGTGTTACTAGCGGGGGGTACAATGAGCAGTTCTTC
size: NA; V: TRBV19; J: TRBJ2-2; D: TRBD2; CDR3: CASGGVPGELFF; DNA: TGTGCCAGTGGGGGGGTCCCCGGGGAGCTGTTTTTT
size: NA; V: TRBV5-1; J: TRBJ1-1; D: TRBD1; CDR3: CASSPQVDRANTEAFF; DNA: TGCGCCAGCAGCCCACAGGTTGACAGGGCCAACACTGAAGCTTTCTTT
size: many; V: TRBV5-1; J: TRBJ2-2; D: NA; CDR3: CASSFLGNGDTGELFF; DNA: TGCGCCAGCAGCTTCCTAGGAAATGGCGACACCGGGGAGCTGTTTTTT
size: NA; V: TRBV7-2; J: TRBJ1-1; D: NA; CDR3: CASSLVGGLNTEAFF; DNA: TGTGCCAGCAGCTTAGTTGGAGGGCTGAACACTGAAGCTTTCTTT
size: once; V: TRBV2; J: TRBJ2-7; D: NA; CDR3: CASSEAGARSYEQYF; DNA: TGTGCCAGCAGTGAAGCGGGGGCAAGGAGCTACGAGCAGTACTTC
size: NA; V: TRBV6-6; J: TRBJ2-3; D: TRBD2; CDR3: CASTRGLAEQGTQYF; DNA: TGTGCCAGCACCCGTGGTCTAGCGGAGCAGGGTACGCAGTATTTT
size: NA; V: TRBV28; J: TRBJ2-5; D: TRBD2; CDR3: CASSFPSSGGAGTQYF; DNA: TGTGCCAGCAGTTTCCCCTCTAGCGGGGGGGCGGGGACCCAGTACTTC
size: NA; V: TRBV24-1; J: TRBJ1-5; D: TRBD1; CDR3: CATSQTGTNQPQHF; DNA: TGTGCCACCAGTCAGACAGGGACTAATCAGCCCCAGCATTTT
size: NA; V: TRBV30; J: TRBJ2-6; D: NA; CDR3: CAWTRKLGGATSGANVLTF; DNA: TGTGCCTGGACTAGAAAATTGGGGGGAGCCACCTCTGGGGCCAACGTCCTGACTTTC
size: NA; V: TRBV5-1; J: TRBJ2-7; D: NA; CDR3: CASSLDRETYEQYF; DNA: TGCGCCAGCAGCTTGGACAGGGAGACATACGAGCAGTACTTC
size: few; V: TRBV3-1/TRBV3-2; J: TRBJ1-3; D: NA; CDR3: CASSQRSGNTIYF; DNA: TGTGCCAGCAGCCAACGCTCTGGAAACACCATATATTTT
size: NA; V: TRBV6-5; J: TRBJ2-7; D: NA; CDR3: CASSLDRGYEQYF; DNA: TGTGCCAGCAGCCTGGACAGAGGCTACGAGCAGTACTTC
size: NA; V: TRBV6-6; J: TRBJ1-5; D: NA; CDR3: CASTDGAGVSQPQHF; DNA: TGTGCCAGCACCGACGGGGCAGGGGTGAGCCAGCCCCAGCATTTT
size: NA; V: TRBV12-3/TRBV12-4; J: TRBJ2-2; D: NA; CDR3: CASSSSVPGELFF; DNA: TGTGCCAGCAGTTCTAGCGTCCCCGGGGAGCTGTTTTTT
size: NA; V: TRBV18; J: TRBJ1-6; D: TRBD1; CDR3: CASSPDRDSPLHF; DNA: TGTGCCAGCTCACCGGACAGGGACTCACCCCTCCACTTT
size: NA; V: TRBV7-7; J: TRBJ1-3; D: TRBD1; CDR3: CASSHQGANSGNTIYF; DNA: TGTGCCAGCAGCCATCAGGGGGCGAACTCTGGAAACACCATATATTTT
size: NA; V: TRBV7-3; J: TRBJ1-1; D: NA; CDR3: CASSPLSSGGAFF; DNA: TGTGCCAGCAGCCCCCTGAGCTCCGGGGGGGCTTTCTTT
size: few; V: TRBV6-5; J: TRBJ1-1; D: NA; CDR3: CASSYSQGTEAFF; DNA: TGTGCCAGCAGTTACTCTCAGGGTACCGAAGCTTTCTTT
size: NA; V: TRBV19; J: TRBJ1-1; D: TRBD1; CDR3: CATTDRWSGADDTEAFF; DNA: TGTGCCACTACGGACAGGTGGAGTGGGGCTGATGACACTGAAGCTTTCTTT
size: NA; V: TRBV10-1; J: TRBJ2-1; D: TRBD2; CDR3: CASSAGTSGLSSYNEQFF; DNA: TGCGCCAGTTCAGCCGGGACTAGCGGCCTGAGCTCCTACAATGAGCAGTTCTTC
size: NA; V: TRBV20-1; J: TRBJ1-2; D: TRBD1; CDR3: CSASTGGADYGYTF; DNA: TGCAGTGCTAGTACAGGGGGCGCAGACTATGGCTACACCTTC
size: NA; V: TRBV13; J: TRBJ2-2; D: NA; CDR3: CASSPGDGELFF; DNA: TGTGCCAGCAGCCCCGGGGACGGGGAGCTGTTTTTT
size: NA; V: TRBV19; J: TRBJ2-6; D: TRBD1; CDR3: CASSIYGTGKVSGANVLTF; DNA: TGTGCCAGTAGTATTTATGGGACAGGGAAGGTATCTGGGGCCAACGTCCTGACTTTC
size: NA; V: TRBV30; J: TRBJ1-6; D: NA; CDR3: CAWSQRINSPLHF; DNA: TGTGCCTGGAGTCAGCGAATCAATTCACCCCTCCACTTT
size: NA; V: TRBV7-9; J: TRBJ1-3; D: NA; CDR3: CASSLEQKISGNTIYF; DNA: TGTGCCAGCAGCTTAGAACAGAAGATCTCTGGAAACACCATATATTTT